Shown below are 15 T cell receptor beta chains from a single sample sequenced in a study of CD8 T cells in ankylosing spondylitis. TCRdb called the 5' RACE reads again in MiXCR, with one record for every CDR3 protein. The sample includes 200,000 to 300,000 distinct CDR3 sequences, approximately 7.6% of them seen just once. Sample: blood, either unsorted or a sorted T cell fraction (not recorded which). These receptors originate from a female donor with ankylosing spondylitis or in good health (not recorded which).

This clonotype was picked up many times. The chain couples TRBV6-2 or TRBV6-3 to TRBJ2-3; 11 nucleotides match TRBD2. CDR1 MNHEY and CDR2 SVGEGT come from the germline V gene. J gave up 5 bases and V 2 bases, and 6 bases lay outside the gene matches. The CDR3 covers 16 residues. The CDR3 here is CASSYGTSGGGDTQYF. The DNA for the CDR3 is TGTGCCAGCAGTTACGGGACTAGCGGAGGGGGAGATACGCAGTATTTT.

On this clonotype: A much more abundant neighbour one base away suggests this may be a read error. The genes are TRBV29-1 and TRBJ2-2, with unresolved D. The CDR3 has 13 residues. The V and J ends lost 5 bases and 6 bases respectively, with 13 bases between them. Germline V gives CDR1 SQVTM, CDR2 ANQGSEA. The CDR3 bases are TGCAGCGTTCAAAATAGAGGCGCCGGGGAGCTGTTTTTT. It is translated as CSVQNRGAGELFF.

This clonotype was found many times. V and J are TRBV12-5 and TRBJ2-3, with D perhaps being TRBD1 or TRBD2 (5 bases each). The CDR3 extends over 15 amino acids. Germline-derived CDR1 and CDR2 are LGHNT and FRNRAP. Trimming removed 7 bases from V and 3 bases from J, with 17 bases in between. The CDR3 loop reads CASAPRGGTTDTQYF. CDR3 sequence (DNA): TGTGCTAGTGCCCCGAGGGGCGGTACTACAGATACGCAGTATTTT.

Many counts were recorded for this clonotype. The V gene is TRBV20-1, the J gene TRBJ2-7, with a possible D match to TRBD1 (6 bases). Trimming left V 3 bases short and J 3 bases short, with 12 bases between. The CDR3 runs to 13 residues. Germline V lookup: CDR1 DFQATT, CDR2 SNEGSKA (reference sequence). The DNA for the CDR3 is TGCAGTGCTAGGGGGGCCGGCCTCTACGAGCAGTACTTC. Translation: CSARGAGLYEQYF.

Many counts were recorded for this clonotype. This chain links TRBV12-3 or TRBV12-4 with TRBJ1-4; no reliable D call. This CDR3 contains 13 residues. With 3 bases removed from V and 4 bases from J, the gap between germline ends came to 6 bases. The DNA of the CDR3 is TGTGCCAGCAGTTTGAGTCTTAATGAAAAACTGTTTTTT. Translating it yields CASSLSLNEKLFF.

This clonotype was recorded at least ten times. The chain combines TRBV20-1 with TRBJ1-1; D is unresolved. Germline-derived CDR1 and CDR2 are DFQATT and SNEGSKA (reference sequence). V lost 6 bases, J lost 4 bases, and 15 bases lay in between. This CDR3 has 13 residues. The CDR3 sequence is CSAQGAYSTEAFF. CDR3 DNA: TGCAGTGCCCAAGGAGCCTACAGCACTGAAGCTTTCTTT.

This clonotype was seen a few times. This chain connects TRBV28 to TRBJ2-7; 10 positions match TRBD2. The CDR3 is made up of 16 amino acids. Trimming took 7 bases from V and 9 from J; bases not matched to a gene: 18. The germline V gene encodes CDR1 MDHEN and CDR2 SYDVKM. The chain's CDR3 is CASTSGSVPTTSGQYF. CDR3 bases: TGTGCCAGCACTAGCGGGAGTGTACCAACTACGAGCGGGCAGTACTTC.

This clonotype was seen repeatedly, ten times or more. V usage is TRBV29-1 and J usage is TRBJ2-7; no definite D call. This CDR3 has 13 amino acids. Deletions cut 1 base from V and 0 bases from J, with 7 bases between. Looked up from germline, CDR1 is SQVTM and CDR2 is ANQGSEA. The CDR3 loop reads CSVEGRFSYEQYF. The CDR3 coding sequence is TGCAGCGTTGAAGGCAGATTCTCCTACGAGCAGTACTTC.

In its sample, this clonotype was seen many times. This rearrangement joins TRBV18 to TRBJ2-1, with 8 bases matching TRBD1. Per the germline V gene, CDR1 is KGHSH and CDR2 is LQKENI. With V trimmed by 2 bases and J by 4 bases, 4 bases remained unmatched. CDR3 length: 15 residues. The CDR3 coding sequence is TGTGCCAGCTCACCATTGACAGGGGAGTACAATGAGCAGTTCTTC. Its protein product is CASSPLTGEYNEQFF.

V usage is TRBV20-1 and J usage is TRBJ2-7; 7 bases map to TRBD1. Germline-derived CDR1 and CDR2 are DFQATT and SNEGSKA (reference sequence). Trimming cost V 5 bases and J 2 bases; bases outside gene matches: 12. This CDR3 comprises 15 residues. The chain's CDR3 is CSAPRSRDRAYEQYF. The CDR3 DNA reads TGCAGTGCTCCAAGAAGCCGGGACAGAGCCTACGAGCAGTACTTC.

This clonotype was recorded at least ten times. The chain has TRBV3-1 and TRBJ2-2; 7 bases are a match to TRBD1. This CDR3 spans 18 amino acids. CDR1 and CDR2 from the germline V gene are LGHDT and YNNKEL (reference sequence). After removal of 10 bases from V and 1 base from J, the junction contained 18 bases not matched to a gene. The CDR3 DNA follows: TGTGCCAACCTCATCGGAGCACCGACAGGGAGGAACACCGGGGAGCTGTTTTTT. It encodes CANLIGAPTGRNTGELFF.

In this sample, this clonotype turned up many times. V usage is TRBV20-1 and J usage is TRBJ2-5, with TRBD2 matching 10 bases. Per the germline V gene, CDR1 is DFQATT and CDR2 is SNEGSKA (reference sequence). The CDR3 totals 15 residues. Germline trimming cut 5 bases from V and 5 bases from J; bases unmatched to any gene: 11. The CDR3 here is CSAPSGTSASETQYF. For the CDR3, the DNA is TGCAGTGCTCCCTCGGGGACTAGCGCTTCGGAGACCCAGTACTTC.

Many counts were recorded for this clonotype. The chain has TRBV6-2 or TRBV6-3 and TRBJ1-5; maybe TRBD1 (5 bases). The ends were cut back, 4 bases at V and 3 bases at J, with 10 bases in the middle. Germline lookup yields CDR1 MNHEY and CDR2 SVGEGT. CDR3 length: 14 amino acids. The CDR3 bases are TGTGCCAGCAGTTGGGGACGGAACAATCAGCCCCAGCATTTT. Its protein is CASSWGRNNQPQHF.

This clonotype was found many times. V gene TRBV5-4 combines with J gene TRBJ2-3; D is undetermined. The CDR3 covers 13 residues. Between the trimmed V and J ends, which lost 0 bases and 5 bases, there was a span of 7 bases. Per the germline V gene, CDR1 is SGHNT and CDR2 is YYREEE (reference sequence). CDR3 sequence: CASSLDFGDTQYF. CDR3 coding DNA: TGTGCCAGCAGCTTGGACTTTGGAGATACGCAGTATTTT.

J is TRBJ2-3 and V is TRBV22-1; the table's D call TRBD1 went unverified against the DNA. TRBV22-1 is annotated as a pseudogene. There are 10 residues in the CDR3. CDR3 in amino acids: CPGSWGTQYF. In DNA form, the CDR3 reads TGTCCTGGGTCTTGGGGGACGCAGTATTTT.